This T cell receptor beta chain was found in a study of metastatic and nonmetastatic thyroid tumors. At the level of the study: It was across blood and tumor or nodule tissue from malignant and benign thyroid patients that repertoires were compared.

As originally analysed: Across clinicopathological groups, CDR3 differences served as the basis for building a distant-metastasis classifier for papillary thyroid cancer. Through MiXCR, TCRdb re-clonotyped the PCR reads. The V and J calls shown here were made by TCRdb, not taken from the authors' results. Among 14,000 or so clones listed, about 25% were seen once. Per germline, CDR1 DFQATT and CDR2 SNEGSKA (reference sequence). The germline V and J ends were trimmed by 6 bases and 1 base, with 15 bases remaining between them. The CDR3 extends over 14 amino acids. Nobody among the patients had been given any treatment before thyroid surgery. As to this clone: Antigen unknown.

Study observations and caveats: According to reports, the diversity of TCR beta was significantly higher in malignant thyroid tumors than in benign nodules, and this held in both blood and tumor samples.

This rearrangement joins TRBV20-1 to TRBJ1-2; possible D gene TRBD1, 6 bases. The source material was tumor tissue. The origin of this receptor is a female donor with papillary thyroid cancer or a benign thyroid nodule (not recorded which). Some clones in this sample may be carry-over from other donors' samples. The CDR3 is CSATDRIYNYGYTF. CDR3 nucleotides: TGCAGTGCAACTGACAGGATCTATAACTATGGCTACACCTTC.